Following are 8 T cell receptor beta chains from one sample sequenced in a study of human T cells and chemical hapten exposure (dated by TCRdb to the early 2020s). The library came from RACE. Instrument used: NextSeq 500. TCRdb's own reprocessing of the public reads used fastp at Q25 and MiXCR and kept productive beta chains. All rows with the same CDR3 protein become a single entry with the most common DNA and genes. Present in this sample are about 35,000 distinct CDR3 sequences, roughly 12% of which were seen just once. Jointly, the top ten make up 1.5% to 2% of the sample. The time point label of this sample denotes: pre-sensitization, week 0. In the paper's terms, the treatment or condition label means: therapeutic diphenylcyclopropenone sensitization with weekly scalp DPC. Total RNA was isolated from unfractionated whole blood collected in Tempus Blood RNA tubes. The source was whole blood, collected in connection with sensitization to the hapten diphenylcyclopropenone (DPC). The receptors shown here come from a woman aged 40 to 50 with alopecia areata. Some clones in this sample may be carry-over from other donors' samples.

CDR3 in DNA: TGTGCCAGCAGCAGCTTAGGTGGATCAGGGGGCAGGGACACTGAAGCTTTCTTT. It specifies CASSSLGGSGGRDTEAFF. The genes are TRBV13 and TRBJ1-1; 8 positions agree with TRBD1. The CDR3 totals 18 residues. Germline V gene lookup returns CDR1 PRHDT and CDR2 FYEKMQ (reference sequence). The V and J ends lost 5 bases and 3 bases, in that order; junction bases with no gene match: 17.

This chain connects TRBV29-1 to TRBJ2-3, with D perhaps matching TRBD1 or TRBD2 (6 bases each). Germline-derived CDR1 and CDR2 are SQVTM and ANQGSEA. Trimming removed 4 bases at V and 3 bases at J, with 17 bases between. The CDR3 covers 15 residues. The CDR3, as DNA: TGCAGCGTTGGGCGCCTAGGGGGAGGAACAGATACGCAGTATTTT. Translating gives CSVGRLGGGTDTQYF.

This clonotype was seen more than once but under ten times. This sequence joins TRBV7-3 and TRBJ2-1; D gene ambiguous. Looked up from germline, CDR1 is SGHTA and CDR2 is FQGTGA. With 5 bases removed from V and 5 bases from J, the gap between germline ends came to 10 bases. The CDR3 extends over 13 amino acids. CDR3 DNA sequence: TGTGCCAGCAGCCCCGCCCGAGACAATGAGCAGTTCTTC. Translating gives CASSPARDNEQFF.

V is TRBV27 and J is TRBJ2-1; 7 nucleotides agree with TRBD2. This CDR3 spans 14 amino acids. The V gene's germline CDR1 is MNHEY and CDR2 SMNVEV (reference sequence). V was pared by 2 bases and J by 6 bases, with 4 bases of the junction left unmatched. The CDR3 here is CASSLGGGGNEQFF. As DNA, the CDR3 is TGTGCCAGCAGTTTAGGGGGGGGTGGCAATGAGCAGTTCTTC.

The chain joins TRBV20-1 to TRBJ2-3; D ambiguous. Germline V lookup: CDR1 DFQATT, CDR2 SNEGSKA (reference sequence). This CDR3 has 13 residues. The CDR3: CAKVGVGTDTQYF. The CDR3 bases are TGCGCAAAGGTTGGCGTGGGCACAGATACGCAGTATTTT.

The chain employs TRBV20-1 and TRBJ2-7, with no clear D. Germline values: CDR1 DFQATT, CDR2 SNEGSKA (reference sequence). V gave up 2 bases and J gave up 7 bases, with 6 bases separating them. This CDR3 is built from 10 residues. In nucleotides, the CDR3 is TGCAGTGCTAGAAGAGAAGAGCAGTACTTC. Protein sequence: CSARREEQYF.

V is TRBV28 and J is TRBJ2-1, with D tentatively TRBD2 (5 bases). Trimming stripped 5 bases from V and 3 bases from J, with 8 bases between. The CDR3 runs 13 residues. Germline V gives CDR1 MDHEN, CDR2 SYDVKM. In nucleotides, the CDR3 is TGTGCCAGCAGTGCCGGGAACTACAATGAGCAGTTCTTC. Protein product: CASSAGNYNEQFF. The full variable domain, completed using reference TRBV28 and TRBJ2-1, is DVKVTQSSRYLVKRTGEKVFLECVQDMDHENMFWYRQDPGLGLRLIYFSYDVKMKEKGDIPEGYSVSREKKERFSLILESASTNQTSMYLCASSAGNYNEQFFGPGTRLTVL.

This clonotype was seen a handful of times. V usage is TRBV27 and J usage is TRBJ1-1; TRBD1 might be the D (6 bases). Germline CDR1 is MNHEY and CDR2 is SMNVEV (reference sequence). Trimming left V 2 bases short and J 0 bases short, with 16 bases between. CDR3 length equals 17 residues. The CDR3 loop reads CASSLVGGLLVNTEAFF. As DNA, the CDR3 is TGTGCCAGCAGTTTAGTCGGGGGCTTATTGGTGAACACTGAAGCTTTCTTT.